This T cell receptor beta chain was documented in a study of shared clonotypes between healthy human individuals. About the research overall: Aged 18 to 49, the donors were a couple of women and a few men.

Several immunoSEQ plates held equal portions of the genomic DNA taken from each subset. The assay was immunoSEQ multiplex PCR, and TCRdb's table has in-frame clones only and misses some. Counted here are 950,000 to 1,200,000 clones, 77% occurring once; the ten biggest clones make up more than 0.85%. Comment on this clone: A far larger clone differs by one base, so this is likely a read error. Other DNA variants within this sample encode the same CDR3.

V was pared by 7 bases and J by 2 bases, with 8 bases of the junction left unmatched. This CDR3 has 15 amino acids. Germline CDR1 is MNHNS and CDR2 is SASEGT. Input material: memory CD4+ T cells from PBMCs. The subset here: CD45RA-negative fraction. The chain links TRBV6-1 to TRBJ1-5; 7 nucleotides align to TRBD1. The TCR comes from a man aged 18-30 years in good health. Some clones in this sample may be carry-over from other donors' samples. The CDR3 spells CASTLGQGGNQPQHF. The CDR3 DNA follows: TGTGCCAGCACCCTAGGTCAGGGGGGCAATCAGCCCCAGCATTTT.